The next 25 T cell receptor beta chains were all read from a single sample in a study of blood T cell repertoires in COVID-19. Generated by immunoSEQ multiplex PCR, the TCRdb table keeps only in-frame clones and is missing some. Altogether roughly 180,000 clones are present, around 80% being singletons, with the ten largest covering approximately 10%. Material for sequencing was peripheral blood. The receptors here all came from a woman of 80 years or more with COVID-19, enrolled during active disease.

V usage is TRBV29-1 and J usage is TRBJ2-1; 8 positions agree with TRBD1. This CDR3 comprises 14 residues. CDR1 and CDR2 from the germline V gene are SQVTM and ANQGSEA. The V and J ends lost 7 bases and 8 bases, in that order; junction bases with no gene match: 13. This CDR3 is CSARTGTYSDEQFF. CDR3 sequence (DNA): TGCAGCGCCCGGACAGGGACGTATAGCGATGAGCAGTTCTTC.

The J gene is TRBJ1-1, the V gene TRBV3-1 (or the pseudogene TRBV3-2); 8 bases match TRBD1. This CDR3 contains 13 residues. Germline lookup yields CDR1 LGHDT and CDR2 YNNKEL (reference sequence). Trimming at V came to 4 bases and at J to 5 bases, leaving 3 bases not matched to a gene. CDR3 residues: CASSRTGRTEAFF. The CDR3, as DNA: TGTGCCAGCAGCCGGACAGGGCGAACTGAAGCTTTCTTT.

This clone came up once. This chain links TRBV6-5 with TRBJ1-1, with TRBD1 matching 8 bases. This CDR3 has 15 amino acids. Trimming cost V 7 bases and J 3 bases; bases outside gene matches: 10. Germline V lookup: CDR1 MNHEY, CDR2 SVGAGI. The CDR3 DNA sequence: TGTGCCAGCACCGGATCAGAGACAGGGGACACTGAAGCTTTCTTT. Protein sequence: CASTGSETGDTEAFF.

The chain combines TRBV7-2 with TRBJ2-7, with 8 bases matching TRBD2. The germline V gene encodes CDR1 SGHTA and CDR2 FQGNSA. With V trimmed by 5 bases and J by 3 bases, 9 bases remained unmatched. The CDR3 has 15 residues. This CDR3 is CASSGAGERGYEQYF. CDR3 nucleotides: TGTGCCAGCAGCGGAGCGGGAGAAAGAGGCTACGAGCAGTACTTC. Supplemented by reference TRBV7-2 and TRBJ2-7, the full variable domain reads GAGVSQSPSNKVTEKGKDVELRCDPISGHTALYWYRQSLGQGLEFLIYFQGNSAPDKSGLPSDRFSAERTGGSVSTLTIQRTQQEDSAVYLCASSGAGERGYEQYFGPGTRLTVT.

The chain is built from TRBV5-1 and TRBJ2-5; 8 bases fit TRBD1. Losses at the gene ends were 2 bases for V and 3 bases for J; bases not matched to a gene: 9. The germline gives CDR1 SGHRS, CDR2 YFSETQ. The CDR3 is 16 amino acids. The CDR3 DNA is TGCGCCAGCAGCTTCCCCAAGACAGGGGCGGAAGAGACCCAGTACTTC. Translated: CASSFPKTGAEETQYF. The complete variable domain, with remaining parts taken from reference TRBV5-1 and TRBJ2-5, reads KAGVTQTPRYLIKTRGQQVTLSCSPISGHRSVSWYQQTPGQGLQFLFEYFSETQRNKGNFPGRFSGRQFSNSRSEMNVSTLELGDSALYLCASSFPKTGAEETQYFGPGTRLLVL.

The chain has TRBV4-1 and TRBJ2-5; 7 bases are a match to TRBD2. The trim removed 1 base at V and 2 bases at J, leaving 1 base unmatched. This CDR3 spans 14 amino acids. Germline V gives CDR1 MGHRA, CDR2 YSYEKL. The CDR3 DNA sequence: TGCGCCAGCAGCCAAGGGGGACTACAAGAGACCCAGTACTTC. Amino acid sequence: CASSQGGLQETQYF.

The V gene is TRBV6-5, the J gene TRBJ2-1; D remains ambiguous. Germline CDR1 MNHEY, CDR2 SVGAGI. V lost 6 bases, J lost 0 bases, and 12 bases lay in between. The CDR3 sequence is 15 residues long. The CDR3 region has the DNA TGTGCCAGCAGGATAAGTGTGAGCTCCTACAATGAGCAGTTCTTC. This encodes CASRISVSSYNEQFF.

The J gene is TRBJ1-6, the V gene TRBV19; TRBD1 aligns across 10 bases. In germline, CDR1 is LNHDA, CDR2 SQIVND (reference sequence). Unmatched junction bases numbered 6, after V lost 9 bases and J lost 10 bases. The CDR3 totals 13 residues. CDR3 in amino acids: CASQTGGTSPLHF. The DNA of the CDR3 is TGTGCCAGCCAGACAGGGGGCACCTCACCCCTCCACTTT.

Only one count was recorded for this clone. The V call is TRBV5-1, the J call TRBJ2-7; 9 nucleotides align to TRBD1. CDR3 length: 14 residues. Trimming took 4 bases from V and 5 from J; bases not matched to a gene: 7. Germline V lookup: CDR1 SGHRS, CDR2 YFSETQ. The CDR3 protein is CASSPQTGGDEQYF. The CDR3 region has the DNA TGCGCCAGCAGCCCCCAGACAGGGGGGGACGAGCAGTACTTC.

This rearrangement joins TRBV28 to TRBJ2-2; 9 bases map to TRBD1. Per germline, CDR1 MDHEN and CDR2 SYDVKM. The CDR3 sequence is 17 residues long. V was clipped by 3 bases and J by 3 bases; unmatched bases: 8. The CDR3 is CASSFFLGQGDTGELFF. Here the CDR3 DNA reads TGTGCCAGCAGTTTTTTTTTGGGACAGGGCGACACCGGGGAGCTGTTTTTT. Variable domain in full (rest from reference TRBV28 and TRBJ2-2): DVKVTQSSRYLVKRTGEKVFLECVQDMDHENMFWYRQDPGLGLRLIYFSYDVKMKEKGDIPEGYSVSREKKERFSLILESASTNQTSMYLCASSFFLGQGDTGELFFGEGSRLTVL.

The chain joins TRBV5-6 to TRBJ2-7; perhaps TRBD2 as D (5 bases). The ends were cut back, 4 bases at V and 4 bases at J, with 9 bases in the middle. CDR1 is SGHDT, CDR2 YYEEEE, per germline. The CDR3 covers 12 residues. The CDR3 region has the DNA TGTGCCAGCAGCGCTGGACTGTACGAGCAGTACTTC. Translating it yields CASSAGLYEQYF. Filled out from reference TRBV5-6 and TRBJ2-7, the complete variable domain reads DAGVTQSPTHLIKTRGQQVTLRCSPKSGHDTVSWYQQALGQGPQFIFQYYEEEERQRGNFPDRFSGHQFPNYSSELNVNALLLGDSALYLCASSAGLYEQYFGPGTRLTVT.

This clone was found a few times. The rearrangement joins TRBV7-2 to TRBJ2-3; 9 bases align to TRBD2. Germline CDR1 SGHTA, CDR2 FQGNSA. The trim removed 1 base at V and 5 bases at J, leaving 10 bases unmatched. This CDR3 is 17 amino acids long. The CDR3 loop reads CASSLEVSGGHRDTQYF. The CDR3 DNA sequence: TGTGCCAGCAGCTTAGAGGTTAGCGGGGGCCACCGAGATACGCAGTATTTT.

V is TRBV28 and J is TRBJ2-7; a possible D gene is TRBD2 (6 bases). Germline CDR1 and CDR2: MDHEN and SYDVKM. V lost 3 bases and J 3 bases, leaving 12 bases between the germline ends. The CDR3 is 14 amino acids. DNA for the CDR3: TGTGCCAGCAGTTTGTCGAGCGGGTACTACGAGCAGTACTTC. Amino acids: CASSLSSGYYEQYF. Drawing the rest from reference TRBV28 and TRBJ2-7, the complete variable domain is DVKVTQSSRYLVKRTGEKVFLECVQDMDHENMFWYRQDPGLGLRLIYFSYDVKMKEKGDIPEGYSVSREKKERFSLILESASTNQTSMYLCASSLSSGYYEQYFGPGTRLTVT.

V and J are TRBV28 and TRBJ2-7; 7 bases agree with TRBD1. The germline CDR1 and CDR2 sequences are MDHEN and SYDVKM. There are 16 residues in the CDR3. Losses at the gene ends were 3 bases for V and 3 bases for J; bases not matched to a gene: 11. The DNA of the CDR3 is TGTGCCAGCAGTTTGGAGGTTGTCCGGGACAGCTACGAGCAGTACTTC. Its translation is CASSLEVVRDSYEQYF.

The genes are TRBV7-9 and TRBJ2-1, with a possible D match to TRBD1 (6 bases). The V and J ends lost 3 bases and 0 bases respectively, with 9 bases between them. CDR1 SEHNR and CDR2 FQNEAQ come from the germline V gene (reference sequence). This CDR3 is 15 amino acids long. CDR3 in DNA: TGTGCCAGCAGCTTCGGACAGAGCTCCTACAATGAGCAGTTCTTC. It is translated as CASSFGQSSYNEQFF. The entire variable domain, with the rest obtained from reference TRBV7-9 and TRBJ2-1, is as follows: DTGVSQNPRHKITKRGQNVTFRCDPISEHNRLYWYRQTLGQGPEFLTYFQNEAQLEKSRLLSDRFSAERPKGSFSTLEIQRTEQGDSAMYLCASSFGQSSYNEQFFGPGTRLTVL.

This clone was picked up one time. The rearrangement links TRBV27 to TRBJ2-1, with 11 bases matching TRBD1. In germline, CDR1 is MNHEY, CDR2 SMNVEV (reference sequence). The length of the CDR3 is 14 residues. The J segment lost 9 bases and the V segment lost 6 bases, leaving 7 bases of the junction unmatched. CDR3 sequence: CASSARTGGFEQFF. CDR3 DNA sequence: TGTGCCAGCAGCGCTCGGACAGGGGGCTTTGAGCAGTTCTTC.

CDR3 coding DNA: TGTGCCAGCAGGCGGGAGGGAGGCACAGATACGCAGTATTTT. Translated: CASRREGGTDTQYF. The genes are TRBV2 and TRBJ2-3; 9 positions agree with TRBD2. J was trimmed by 1 base and V by 6 bases; bases with no gene match: 2. Germline CDR1 is SNHLY and CDR2 is FYNNEI. The CDR3 contains 14 residues.

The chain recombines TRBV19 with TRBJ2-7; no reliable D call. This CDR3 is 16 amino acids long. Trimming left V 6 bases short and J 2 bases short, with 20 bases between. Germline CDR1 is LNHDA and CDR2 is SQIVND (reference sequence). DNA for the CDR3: TGTGCCAGTAGCAAGACGATGCGGCTATCTCCCTACGAGCAGTACTTC. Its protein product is CASSKTMRLSPYEQYF.

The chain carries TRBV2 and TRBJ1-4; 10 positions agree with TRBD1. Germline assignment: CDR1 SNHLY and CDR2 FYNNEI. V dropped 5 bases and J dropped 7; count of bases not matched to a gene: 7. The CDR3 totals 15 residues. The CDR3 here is CASSPGQGKVEKLFF. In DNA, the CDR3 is TGTGCCAGCAGTCCGGGACAGGGGAAAGTTGAAAAACTGTTTTTT.

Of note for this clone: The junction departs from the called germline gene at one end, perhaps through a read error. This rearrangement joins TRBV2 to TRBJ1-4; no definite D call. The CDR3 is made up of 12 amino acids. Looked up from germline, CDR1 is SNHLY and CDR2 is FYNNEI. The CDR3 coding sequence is TGTGCCAGCAGTGAAACTAGTGAAAAACTGTTTTTT. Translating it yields CASSETSEKLFF.

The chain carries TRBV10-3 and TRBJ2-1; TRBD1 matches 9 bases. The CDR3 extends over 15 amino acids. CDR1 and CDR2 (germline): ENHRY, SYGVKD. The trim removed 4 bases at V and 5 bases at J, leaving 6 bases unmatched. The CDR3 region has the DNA TGTGCCATCAGTGGATACAGGGGGCAGGACAATGAGCAGTTCTTC. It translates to CAISGYRGQDNEQFF.

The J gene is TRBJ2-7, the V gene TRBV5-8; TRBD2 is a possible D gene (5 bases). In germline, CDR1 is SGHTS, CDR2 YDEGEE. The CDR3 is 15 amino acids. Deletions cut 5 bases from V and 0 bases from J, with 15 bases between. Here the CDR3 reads CASSPDYRSSYEQYF. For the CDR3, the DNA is TGTGCCAGCAGTCCTGACTACCGGAGCTCCTACGAGCAGTACTTC.

CDR3 sequence reads: CASSRGYEQYF. The CDR3 DNA is TGTGCCAGCAGCAGGGGATACGAGCAGTACTTC. This sequence joins TRBV2 and TRBJ2-7; a possible D gene is TRBD1 (6 bases). Germline-derived CDR1 and CDR2 are SNHLY and FYNNEI. There are 11 residues in the CDR3. Trimming cost V 6 bases and J 4 bases, with 7 bases left between them.

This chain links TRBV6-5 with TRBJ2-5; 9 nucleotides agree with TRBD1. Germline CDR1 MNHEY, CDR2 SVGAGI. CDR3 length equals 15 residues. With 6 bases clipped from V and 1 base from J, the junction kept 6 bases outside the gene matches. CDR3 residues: CASRLWTGAQETQYF. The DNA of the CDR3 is TGTGCCAGCAGACTCTGGACAGGGGCCCAAGAGACCCAGTACTTC.

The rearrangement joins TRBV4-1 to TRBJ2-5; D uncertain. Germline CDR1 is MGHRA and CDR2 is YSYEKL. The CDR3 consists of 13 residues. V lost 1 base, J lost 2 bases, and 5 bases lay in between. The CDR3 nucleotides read TGCGCCAGCAGCCAAGGTCTTCAAGAGACCCAGTACTTC. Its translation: CASSQGLQETQYF.